This TCR beta chain was found in a study of cytomegalovirus exposure and HLA in healthy donors. Vbeta (60) and Jbeta (13) primers were used in the PCR. Only in-frame clones appear in the TCRdb table, and some are missing; sequencing was by immunoSEQ multiplex PCR. The sample lists some 180,000 clones, roughly 67% seen once, with roughly 5.2% in the top ten. After removal of 5 bases from V and 8 bases from J, the junction contained 2 bases not matched to a gene. CDR3 length equals 11 residues. The V gene's germline CDR1 is DFQATT and CDR2 SNEGSKA (reference sequence). The sequenced sample was PBMCs. This chain links TRBV20-1 with TRBJ1-4; 7 bases match TRBD1. The clonotype originates from a woman aged 18-30 years in good health and CMV-seropositive. The CDR3 DNA reads as TGCAGTGCTGACAGGGACGAAAAACTGTTTTTT. Its protein is CSADRDEKLFF.